This TCR beta chain was sequenced for a study of cytomegalovirus exposure and HLA in healthy donors. The PCR made use of 60 Vbeta and 13 Jbeta primers. Only in-frame clones appear in the TCRdb table, and some are missing; sequencing was by immunoSEQ multiplex PCR. The data contain some 74,000 clones, about three quarters of them singletons. This clone has just a few counts. Trimming pared 2 bases from V and 3 bases from J, leaving 10 bases between. From germline, CDR1 is SGHRS and CDR2 YFSETQ. This CDR3 is built from 14 residues. The chain employs TRBV5-1 and TRBJ2-3, with D perhaps TRBD1 (6 bases). The sample was PBMCs. This sequence was found in a male donor in good health and CMV-seronegative. The CDR3 reads CASSFRDTTDTQYF. In DNA form, the CDR3 reads TGCGCCAGCAGCTTCCGGGACACGACAGATACGCAGTATTTT.